The entry below gives a single TCR beta chain sequence along with its context. These data come from a study of patients and donors after allogeneic stem cell transplantation. Trimming took off 3 bases at V and 2 bases at J, with 4 bases between the two ends. Germline V gene sequence: CDR1 SEHNR, CDR2 FQNEAQ (reference sequence). The CDR3 runs 12 residues. TCRdb reprocessed the RT-PCR reads via MiXCR and lists one record per CDR3 protein. Among around 150,000 distinct CDR3 sequences listed, 25% to 35% were seen once. This clonotype was sampled from a human donor who was either an allogeneic HSCT recipient or a stem cell or donor lymphocyte infusion donor (not recorded which). It is not recorded whose cells these are; they may come from a transplant donor. The source material was blood, either unsorted or a sorted T cell fraction (not recorded which). This chain uses TRBV7-9 with TRBJ1-2; D call uncertain. CDR3 loop: CASSFLNYGYTF. The CDR3 DNA reads TGTGCCAGCAGCTTTCTAAACTATGGCTACACCTTC.